This paragraph covers one TCR beta chain sequence. This clonotype came up a few times. The clone's antigen remains unknown. Base qualities are not at hand, and no much larger clone is one base apart. The time point label, read with the paper, signifies: patch test 2, 6 weeks after DPC sensitization. The treatment or condition label of this sample denotes: therapeutic diphenylcyclopropenone sensitization with weekly scalp DPC. At every patch-test visit, the blood draw took place before the patch test was put on. To be eligible, patients had to be aged 18 to 70, diagnosed with alopecia and judged suitable for DPC therapy, while pregnant patients were excluded. Total RNA was extracted from unfractionated whole blood collected in Tempus Blood RNA tubes. The sample belongs to a study of human T cells and chemical hapten exposure (dated by TCRdb to the early 2020s). Describing the broader study: For sensitization, 2% DPC in acetone was applied to a roughly 2 cm by roughly 2 cm area of upper inner arm skin. The patient cohort, mostly female, included alopecia areata with under or over 50% scalp involvement, alopecia totalis and alopecia universalis. For TCR sequencing, blood came from some 31 alopecia patients at anywhere from one to four time points (pre-sensitization, 2, 6 and 24 weeks). Weekly therapeutic DPC doses were additionally applied to the scalp of patients throughout the roughly 23-week study period. The study tracked peripheral blood TCR repertoire changes in vivo during primary and secondary sensitization to the hapten diphenylcyclopropenone (DPC) in alopecia patients. The libraries were sequenced as a pool, and the TCR yield per sample differed mostly because of small variations in library volumes within the pool. Patch testing was done on the upper back using Finn chambers containing 0.01% DPC, and results were scored after 6 days according to International Contact Dermatitis Research Group standards. Blood was sampled from patients pre-sensitization (week 0) and at 2, 6 and about 24 weeks after DPC sensitization. The investigation overall reported the following: After repeated subsampling, the strength of the expansion versus patch-test correlation and the threshold at which it became significant changed. Compared with pre-sensitization or healthy control sets, expanded TCRs formed significantly more large CDR3 similarity clusters, which is consistent with antigen-driven responses. Because every patient had alopecia, a presumed autoimmune disease, the patients' immune response might differ from that of healthy individuals. DPC sensitization did not change how many TCRs were above 1 in 1000 frequency, and no evidence was found of alterations in global repertoire structure. Patch test score was positively correlated with the number of PT1 expanded TCRs, with significance at thresholds 8, 16 and 32 but not at 4.

From the germline V gene (reference sequence), CDR1 is DFQATT and CDR2 is SNEGSKA. V lost 3 bases and J lost 5 bases; the stretch between them is 10 bases long. The CDR3 numbers 13 residues from cysteine through phenylalanine. The sequence is cut down to CDR3 DNA, 39 bases in frame from base 1. The receptor library was made with RACE. The listed sequencing device is NextSeq 500. During library preparation, unique molecular identifiers were attached to individual cDNA molecules so that TCRs could be counted in a quantitative, reproducible way. Both TCR alpha and TCR beta chains were sequenced from each blood RNA sample. Under the source paper's analysis protocol: The median number of TCRs per sample was roughly 94,000, ranging from 23,224 to 690,600. V, J and CDR3 annotation of the TCR reads was performed with the Decombinator software suite. For PS versus PT1 abundance plots, all samples were subsampled to the same number of TCRs (28,000). TCRs were defined as expanded if absent before sensitization and observed at least eight times at the 2-week time point. TCRdb handled the public reads itself, with Q25 trimming in fastp and clone calling in MiXCR, and kept productive beta chains. Entries are consolidated by CDR3 protein sequence, retaining the most common genes and DNA. The V and J calls reflect TCRdb's pipeline rather than the authors' work. The sample has tens of thousands of distinct CDR3 sequences on record, around 9% of them singletons. Of the sample, about 15% falls within the top ten clones.

Source: whole blood, taken in connection with sensitization to the hapten diphenylcyclopropenone (DPC). The sequence links TRBV20-1 to TRBJ2-2; a weak D assignment points to TRBD1 (6 bases agree). The origin of this receptor is a woman in her forties with alopecia areata. Some clones in this sample may be carry-over from other donors' samples. The bases read TGCAGTGCTAGGCAGGGGATAACCGGGGAGCTGTTTTTT. The translation is CSARQGITGELFF.